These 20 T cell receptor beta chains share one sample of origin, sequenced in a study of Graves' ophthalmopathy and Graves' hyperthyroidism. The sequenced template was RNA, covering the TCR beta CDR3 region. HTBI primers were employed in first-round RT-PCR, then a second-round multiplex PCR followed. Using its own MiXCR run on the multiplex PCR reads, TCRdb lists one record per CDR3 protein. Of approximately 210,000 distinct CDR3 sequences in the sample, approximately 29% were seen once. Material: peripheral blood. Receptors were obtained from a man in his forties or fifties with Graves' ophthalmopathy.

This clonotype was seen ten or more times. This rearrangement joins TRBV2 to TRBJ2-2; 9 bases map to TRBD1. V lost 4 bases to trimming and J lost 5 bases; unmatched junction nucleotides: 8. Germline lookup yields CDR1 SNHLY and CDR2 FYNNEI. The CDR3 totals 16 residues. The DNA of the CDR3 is TGTGCCAGCAGTGGCGGGACAGGGAAATGGACCGGGGAGCTGTTTTTT. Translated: CASSGGTGKWTGELFF. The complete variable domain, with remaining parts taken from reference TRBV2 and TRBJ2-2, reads EPEVTQTPSHQVTQMGQEVILRCVPISNHLYFYWYRQILGQKVEFLVSFYNNEISEKSEIFDDQFSVERPDGSNFTLKIRSTKLEDSAMYFCASSGGTGKWTGELFFGEGSRLTVL.

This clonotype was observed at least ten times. As DNA, the CDR3 is TGCGCCAGCAGGTCCCCTTATGCGGGAGAAACCGGGGAGCTGTTTTTT. It codes for CASRSPYAGETGELFF. The chain carries TRBV10-2 and TRBJ2-2; 7 nucleotides match TRBD2. V was clipped by 6 bases and J by 5 bases; unmatched bases: 12. The CDR3 loop spans 16 amino acids. CDR1 is WSHSY and CDR2 is SAAADI in the germline V gene.

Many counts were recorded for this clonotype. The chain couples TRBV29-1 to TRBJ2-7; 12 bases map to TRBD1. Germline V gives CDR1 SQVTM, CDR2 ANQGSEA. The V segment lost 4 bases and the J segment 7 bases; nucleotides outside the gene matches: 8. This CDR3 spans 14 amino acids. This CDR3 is CSVAPGQGAREQYF. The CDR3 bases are TGCAGCGTTGCCCCGGGACAGGGGGCGAGGGAGCAGTACTTC.

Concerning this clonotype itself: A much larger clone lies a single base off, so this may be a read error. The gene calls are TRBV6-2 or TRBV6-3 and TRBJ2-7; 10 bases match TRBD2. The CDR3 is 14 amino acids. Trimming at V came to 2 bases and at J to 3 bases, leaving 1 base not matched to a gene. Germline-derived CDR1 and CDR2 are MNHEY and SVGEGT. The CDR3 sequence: CASSYASGSYEQYF. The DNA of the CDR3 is TGTGCCAGCAGTTACGCTAGCGGGAGCTACGAGCAGTACTTC.

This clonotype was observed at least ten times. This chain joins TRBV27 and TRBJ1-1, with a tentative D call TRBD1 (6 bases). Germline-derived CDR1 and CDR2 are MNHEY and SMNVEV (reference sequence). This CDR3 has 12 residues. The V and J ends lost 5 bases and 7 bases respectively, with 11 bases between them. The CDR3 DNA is TGTGCCAGCAGTCTGAGGGGGGGTGAAGCTTTCTTT. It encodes CASSLRGGEAFF.

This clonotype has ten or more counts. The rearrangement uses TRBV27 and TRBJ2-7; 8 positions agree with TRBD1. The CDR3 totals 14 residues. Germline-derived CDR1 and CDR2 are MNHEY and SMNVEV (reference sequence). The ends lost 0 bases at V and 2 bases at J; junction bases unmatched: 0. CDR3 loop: CASSLSTGAYEQYF. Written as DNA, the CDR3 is TGTGCCAGCAGTTTATCGACAGGGGCCTACGAGCAGTACTTC.

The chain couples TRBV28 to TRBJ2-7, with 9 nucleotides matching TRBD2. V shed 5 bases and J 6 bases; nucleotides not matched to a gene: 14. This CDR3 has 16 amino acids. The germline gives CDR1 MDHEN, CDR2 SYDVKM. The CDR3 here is CASSPPHLAGGGEQYF. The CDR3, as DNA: TGTGCCAGCAGTCCCCCCCATCTGGCGGGAGGGGGCGAGCAGTACTTC.

The chain's CDR3 is CSAAKPWADNQPQHF. The CDR3 DNA reads as TGCAGTGCTGCAAAACCCTGGGCCGACAATCAGCCCCAGCATTTT. The V and J genes are TRBV20-1 and TRBJ1-5; D is uncertain. CDR1 is DFQATT, CDR2 SNEGSKA, per germline (reference sequence). V was cut by 5 bases and J by 3 bases, with 17 bases left in between. The CDR3 extends over 15 amino acids.

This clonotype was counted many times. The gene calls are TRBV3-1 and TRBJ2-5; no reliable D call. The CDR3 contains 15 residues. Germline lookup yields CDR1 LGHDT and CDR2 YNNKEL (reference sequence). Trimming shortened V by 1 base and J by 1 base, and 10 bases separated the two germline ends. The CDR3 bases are TGTGCCAGCAGCCAAGGTTTAGACTTCCAAGAGACCCAGTACTTC. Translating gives CASSQGLDFQETQYF.

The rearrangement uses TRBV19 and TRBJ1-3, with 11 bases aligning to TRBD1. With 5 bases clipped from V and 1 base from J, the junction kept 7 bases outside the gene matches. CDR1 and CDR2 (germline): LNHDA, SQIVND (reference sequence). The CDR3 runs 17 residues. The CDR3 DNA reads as TGTGCCAGTAGTCCGATCCGGGACAGGGGGTCTGGAAACACCATATATTTT. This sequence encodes CASSPIRDRGSGNTIYF.

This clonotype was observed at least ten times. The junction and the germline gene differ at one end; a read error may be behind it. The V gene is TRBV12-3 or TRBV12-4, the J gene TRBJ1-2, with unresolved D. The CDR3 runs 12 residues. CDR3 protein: CASSLAGSLGSF. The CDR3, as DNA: TGTGCCAGCAGTTTAGCGGGAAGCTTAGGGTCCTTC.

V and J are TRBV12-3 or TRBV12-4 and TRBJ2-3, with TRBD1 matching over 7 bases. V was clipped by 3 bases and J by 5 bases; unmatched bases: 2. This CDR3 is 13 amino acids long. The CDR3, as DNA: TGTGCCAGCAGTTTGACAGGGATAGATACGCAGTATTTT. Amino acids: CASSLTGIDTQYF.

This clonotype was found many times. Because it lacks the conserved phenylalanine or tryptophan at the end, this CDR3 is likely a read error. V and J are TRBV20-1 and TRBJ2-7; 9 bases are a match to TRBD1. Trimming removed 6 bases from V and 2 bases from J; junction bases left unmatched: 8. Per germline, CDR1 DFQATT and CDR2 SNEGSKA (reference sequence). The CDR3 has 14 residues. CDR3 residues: CSAQPGQGPYEQYL. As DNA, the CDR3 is TGCAGTGCCCAACCGGGACAGGGTCCCTACGAGCAGTACCTC.

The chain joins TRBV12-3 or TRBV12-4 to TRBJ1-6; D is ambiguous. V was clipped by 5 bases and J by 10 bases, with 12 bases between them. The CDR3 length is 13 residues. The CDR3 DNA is TGTGCCAGCAGTCCGCAGGAGAGATCACCCCTCCACTTT. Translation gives CASSPQERSPLHF.

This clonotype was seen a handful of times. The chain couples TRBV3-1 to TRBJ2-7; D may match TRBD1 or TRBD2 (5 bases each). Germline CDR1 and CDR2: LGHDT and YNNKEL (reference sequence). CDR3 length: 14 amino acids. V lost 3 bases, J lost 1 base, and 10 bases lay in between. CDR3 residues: CASSQGVVSYEQYF. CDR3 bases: TGTGCCAGCAGCCAGGGGGTTGTGTCCTACGAGCAGTACTTC.

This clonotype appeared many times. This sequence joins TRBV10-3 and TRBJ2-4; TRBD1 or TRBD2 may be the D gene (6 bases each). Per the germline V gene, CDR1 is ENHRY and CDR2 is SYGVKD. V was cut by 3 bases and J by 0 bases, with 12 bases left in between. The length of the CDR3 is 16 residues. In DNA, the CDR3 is TGTGCCATCAGTGACGACAGGACTATAGCCAAAAACATTCAGTACTTC. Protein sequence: CAISDDRTIAKNIQYF.

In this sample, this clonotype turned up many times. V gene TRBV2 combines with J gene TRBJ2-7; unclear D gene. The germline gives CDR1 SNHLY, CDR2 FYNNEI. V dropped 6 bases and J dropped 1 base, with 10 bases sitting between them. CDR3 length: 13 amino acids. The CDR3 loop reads CASRGSRSYEQYF. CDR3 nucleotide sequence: TGTGCCAGCAGGGGTAGTCGTTCCTACGAGCAGTACTTC.

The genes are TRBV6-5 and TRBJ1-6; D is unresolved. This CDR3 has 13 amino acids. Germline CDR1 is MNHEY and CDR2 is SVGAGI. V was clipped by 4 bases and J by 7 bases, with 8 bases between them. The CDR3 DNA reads TGTGCCAGCAGTTTTCAATTCAATTCACCCCTCCACTTT. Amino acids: CASSFQFNSPLHF.

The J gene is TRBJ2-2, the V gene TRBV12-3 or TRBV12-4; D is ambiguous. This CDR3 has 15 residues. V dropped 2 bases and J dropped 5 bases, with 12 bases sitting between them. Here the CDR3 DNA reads TGTGCCAGCAGTTTACTGGAAGACGGGACCGGGGAGCTGTTTTTT. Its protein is CASSLLEDGTGELFF.

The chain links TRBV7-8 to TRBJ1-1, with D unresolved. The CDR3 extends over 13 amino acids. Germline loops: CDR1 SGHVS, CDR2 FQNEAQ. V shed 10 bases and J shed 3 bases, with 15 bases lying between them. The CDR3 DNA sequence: TGTGCCACCAGTGATTTTTCGGACACTGAAGCTTTCTTT. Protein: CATSDFSDTEAFF.